Only a few counts were recorded for the clone carrying this TCR beta chain. The data were obtained in a study of shared clonotypes between healthy human individuals. This table comes from immunoSEQ multiplex PCR, and its TCRdb copy is limited to in-frame clones, with some not included. In the table there are approximately 1,500,000 clones, 95% to 97% of which are singletons. The clonotype was recovered from a man aged 25 to 45 in good health. The sample comprised naive CD4+ T cells sorted from blood. Subset reported: CD45RA+ positively selected.

CDR3 nucleotide sequence: TGTGCCAGCAGCCCAAGCGGGGATAGCAATCAGCCCCAGCATTTT. Its translation: CASSPSGDSNQPQHF. J is TRBJ1-5 and V is TRBV14, with D uncertain. Per the germline V gene, CDR1 is SGHDN and CDR2 is FVKESK. V was pared by 4 bases and J by 0 bases, with 10 bases between. CDR3 length: 15 amino acids.